The 22 T cell receptor beta chains listed next were all sequenced from one sample in a study of blood T cell repertoires in COVID-19. Here immunoSEQ multiplex PCR was the method, and the copy in TCRdb shows in-frame clones only, minus some. The sample lists under 300,000 clones, 91% seen once, with more than 1% in the top ten. The sample consisted of PBMCs or T cells enriched from blood (not recorded which). These receptors were taken from a human donor in a cohort exposed to, infected with or recovered from COVID-19 (not recorded which). The donor label of this sample is uncertain.

The rearrangement links TRBV27 to TRBJ2-7; 7 bases agree with TRBD1. Germline V gene lookup returns CDR1 MNHEY and CDR2 SMNVEV (reference sequence). The length of the CDR3 is 16 residues. V lost 6 bases, J lost 0 bases, and 11 bases stayed unmatched. CDR3 in amino acids: CASRERTGKSSYEQYF. The CDR3 DNA follows: TGTGCCAGCAGAGAGAGGACAGGCAAGAGCTCCTACGAGCAGTACTTC.

This rearrangement joins TRBV15 to TRBJ1-3, with TRBD1 as a possible D gene (5 bases). Per germline, CDR1 LNHNV and CDR2 YYDKDF (reference sequence). The CDR3 is 16 residues long. The ends were cut back, 5 bases at V and 0 bases at J, with 14 bases in the middle. The CDR3 reads CATSPSGGVSGNTIYF. The CDR3 DNA reads as TGTGCCACCAGCCCGAGTGGGGGGGTCTCTGGAAACACCATATATTTT.

This sequence joins TRBV5-1 and TRBJ1-3; tentative D call: TRBD1 (6 bases). The CDR3 sequence is 17 residues long. Germline-derived CDR1 and CDR2 are SGHRS and YFSETQ. V was clipped by 0 bases and J by 0 bases, with 13 bases between them. CDR3 DNA sequence: TGCGCCAGCAGCTTGGACTTGGGCAGGGGCTCTGGAAACACCATATATTTT. Translated, it gives CASSLDLGRGSGNTIYF.

This clone was found a few times. V usage is TRBV7-9 and J usage is TRBJ1-1, with TRBD1 matching 7 bases. Trimming took 5 bases from V and 5 from J; bases not matched to a gene: 11. The germline gives CDR1 SEHNR, CDR2 FQNEAQ (reference sequence). CDR3 length: 15 amino acids. The CDR3 here is CASSPLRGVRTEAFF. The CDR3 DNA follows: TGTGCCAGCAGCCCGCTCAGGGGGGTGAGGACTGAAGCTTTCTTT.

The CDR3 DNA reads TGTGCCAGCAGTTTGGACACCTCCACTGAAGCTTTCTTT. This encodes CASSLDTSTEAFF. The chain is built from TRBV27 and TRBJ1-1; weak D call: TRBD1 (5 bases). Per germline, CDR1 MNHEY and CDR2 SMNVEV (reference sequence). CDR3 length: 13 amino acids. The germline V and J ends were trimmed by 3 bases and 4 bases, with 9 bases remaining between them.

The chain is built from TRBV29-1 and TRBJ1-5, with D possibly matching TRBD1 (5 bases). The V gene lost 4 bases and the J gene lost 4 bases, with 8 bases spanning the gap. The CDR3 consists of 12 residues. The germline V gene encodes CDR1 SQVTM and CDR2 ANQGSEA. For the CDR3, the DNA is TGCAGCGTTGCTCACAGGAATCAGCCCCAGCATTTT. Its protein product is CSVAHRNQPQHF.

The genes are TRBV2 and TRBJ2-2, with no clear D. The CDR3 is 15 residues long. Trimming left V 4 bases short and J 6 bases short, with 15 bases between. Germline V lookup: CDR1 SNHLY, CDR2 FYNNEI. CDR3 nucleotides: TGTGCCAGCAGTGGGGTGGAGTCTGAAGCCGGGGAGCTGTTTTTT. This translates into CASSGVESEAGELFF.

The chain couples TRBV11-3 to TRBJ2-1, with 7 bases fitting TRBD2. This CDR3 region has 14 residues. Losses at the gene ends were 4 bases for V and 2 bases for J; bases not matched to a gene: 2. Germline CDR1 SGHNT, CDR2 YENEEA. The CDR3 is CASSSSGTYNEQFF. CDR3 sequence (DNA): TGTGCCAGCAGCTCTAGCGGAACCTACAATGAGCAGTTCTTC.

The chain links TRBV5-6 to TRBJ1-6; 7 bases map to TRBD1. The length of the CDR3 is 15 residues. After removal of 6 bases from V and 6 bases from J, the junction contained 9 bases not matched to a gene. Looked up from germline, CDR1 is SGHDT and CDR2 is YYEEEE. CDR3 in amino acids: CASIPRDSPNSPLHF. For the CDR3, the DNA is TGTGCCAGCATCCCCAGGGACAGCCCTAATTCACCCCTCCACTTT.

The chain has TRBV5-6 and TRBJ1-5; 9 bases are a match to TRBD1. Germline V gene lookup returns CDR1 SGHDT and CDR2 YYEEEE. The V gene end was trimmed by 2 bases and the J gene end by 6 bases; junction bases not matched to a gene: 6. The CDR3 loop spans 15 amino acids. The CDR3: CASSFGGQGSQPQHF. The CDR3, as DNA: TGTGCCAGCAGCTTCGGTGGACAGGGGAGTCAGCCCCAGCATTTT. The complete variable domain, with remaining parts taken from reference TRBV5-6 and TRBJ1-5, reads DAGVTQSPTHLIKTRGQQVTLRCSPKSGHDTVSWYQQALGQGPQFIFQYYEEEERQRGNFPDRFSGHQFPNYSSELNVNALLLGDSALYLCASSFGGQGSQPQHFGDGTRLSIL.

This rearrangement joins TRBV6-5 to TRBJ1-4; D is undetermined. Trimming removed 5 bases from V and 5 bases from J, with 15 bases in between. This CDR3 is 15 amino acids long. Germline V CDR1 and CDR2: MNHEY, SVGAGI. This CDR3 is CASSPYRVTNEKLFF. The CDR3 nucleotides are TGTGCCAGCAGTCCTTACCGGGTTACCAATGAAAAACTGTTTTTT.

V and J are TRBV7-6 and TRBJ2-5; 12 positions match TRBD2. With 11 bases clipped from V and 4 bases from J, the junction kept 5 bases outside the gene matches. The CDR3 contains 13 residues. CDR1 and CDR2 (germline): SGHVS, FNYEAQ. CDR3 sequence: CAASGGARETQYF. The DNA of the CDR3 is TGTGCCGCTAGCGGGGGGGCAAGAGAGACCCAGTACTTC.

The CDR3 protein is CATKVTGTEAFF. For the CDR3, the DNA is TGTGCCACAAAAGTAACGGGCACTGAAGCTTTCTTT. The genes are TRBV6-5 and TRBJ1-1; D not resolved. The CDR3 totals 12 residues. The V end lost 10 bases, the J end lost 4 bases, and 13 bases lay between the germline ends. Germline V lookup: CDR1 MNHEY, CDR2 SVGAGI.

The V call is TRBV19, the J call TRBJ2-3, with TRBD1 matching 11 bases. This CDR3 has 16 amino acids. The V and J ends lost 5 bases and 4 bases, in that order; junction bases with no gene match: 8. Germline V gene lookup returns CDR1 LNHDA and CDR2 SQIVND (reference sequence). As DNA, the CDR3 is TGTGCCAGTAGTGCATATGGGACAGGGGGACCAGATACGCAGTATTTT. It is translated as CASSAYGTGGPDTQYF. Full variable domain (remainder filled in from reference TRBV19 and TRBJ2-3): DGGITQSPKYLFRKEGQNVTLSCEQNLNHDAMYWYRQDPGQGLRLIYYSQIVNDFQKGDIAEGYSVSREKKESFPLTVTSAQKNPTAFYLCASSAYGTGGPDTQYFGPGTRLTVL.

The chain combines TRBV9 with TRBJ2-3; TRBD2 matches 8 bases. This CDR3 comprises 13 residues. Per germline, CDR1 SGDLS and CDR2 YYNGEE. V was clipped by 0 bases and J by 7 bases; unmatched bases: 1. As DNA, the CDR3 is TGTGCCAGCAGCGTAGGTAGCGGGAATACGCAGTATTTT. It codes for CASSVGSGNTQYF.

The chain uses TRBV7-3 and TRBJ1-5; tentatively, D is TRBD1 (5 bases). V was trimmed by 7 bases and J by 4 bases, leaving 17 bases between them. The CDR3 contains 15 residues. CDR1 and CDR2 from the germline V gene are SGHTA and FQGTGA. The CDR3 sequence is CASNQPTGGNQPQHF. DNA for the CDR3: TGTGCCAGCAACCAACCTACCGGGGGTAATCAGCCCCAGCATTTT.

The chain couples TRBV6-5 to TRBJ1-2, with D unresolved. Germline CDR1 and CDR2: MNHEY and SVGAGI. Trimming left V 7 bases short and J 2 bases short, with 14 bases between. The CDR3 extends over 14 amino acids. The CDR3 nucleotides read TGTGCCAGCACCCTCGACATCCGAAACTATGGCTACACCTTC. Translating it yields CASTLDIRNYGYTF.

The J gene is TRBJ1-5, the V gene TRBV10-1; 8 nucleotides agree with TRBD1. Losses at the gene ends were 2 bases for V and 0 bases for J; bases not matched to a gene: 18. The germline gives CDR1 WNHNN, CDR2 SYGVQD (reference sequence). The CDR3 has 21 amino acids. CDR3 DNA sequence: TGCGCCAGCAGTGAGAATCCGGGACAGGCGACGTTCCCCACTAGCAATCAGCCCCAGCATTTT. Protein sequence: CASSENPGQATFPTSNQPQHF.

The rearrangement links TRBV15 to TRBJ1-4, with unresolved D. CDR1 LNHNV and CDR2 YYDKDF come from the germline V gene (reference sequence). The CDR3 has 13 residues. Trimming removed 1 base at V and 8 bases at J, with 8 bases between. Here the CDR3 DNA reads TGTGCCACCAGCAGAGGTCCTCTGGAAAAACTGTTTTTT. Translation gives CATSRGPLEKLFF.

The rearrangement joins TRBV4-1 to TRBJ2-5; D gene uncertain. The CDR3 has 15 residues. Between the trimmed V and J ends, which lost 0 bases and 2 bases, there was a span of 10 bases. CDR1 is MGHRA, CDR2 YSYEKL, per germline. DNA of the CDR3: TGCGCCAGCAGCCAAGAAGAGTGGCGGCAAGAGACCCAGTACTTC. Protein: CASSQEEWRQETQYF.

V gene TRBV4-1 combines with J gene TRBJ2-3; TRBD2 matches 9 bases. The germline CDR1 and CDR2 sequences are MGHRA and YSYEKL. The trim removed 2 bases at V and 4 bases at J, leaving 13 bases unmatched. The CDR3 extends over 18 amino acids. The CDR3 sequence: CASSQSPMGLAAADTQYF. DNA for the CDR3: TGCGCCAGCAGCCAATCCCCCATGGGACTAGCCGCCGCAGATACGCAGTATTTT.

This clone was detected only once. This sequence joins TRBV15 and TRBJ1-1; maybe TRBD1 (5 bases). The CDR3 contains 16 residues. Trimming left V 0 bases short and J 0 bases short, with 11 bases between. The germline V gene has CDR1 LNHNV and CDR2 YYDKDF (reference sequence). The CDR3 sequence is CATSRDIGAVNTEAFF. CDR3 coding DNA: TGTGCCACCAGCAGAGATATTGGGGCCGTGAACACTGAAGCTTTCTTT.